The entry below gives a single T cell receptor (beta chain) sequence along with its context. Its specificity is unknown. Preparation of the TCRbeta library used unique molecular identifiers. A single record per CDR3 protein comes from TCRdb applying MiXCR to the PCR reads. The sample includes 300,000 to 400,000 distinct CDR3 sequences, about 17% of them seen just once. The data belong to a study of T-cell reconstitution after alpha-beta-depleted transplantation in children. Whole-study findings and limits: Expanded clones from the graft, numbering several hundred, reportedly supplied alpha-beta T cells about two months after transplant. Certain patients had high TCRbeta diversity at day 60, and it came from recipient T cells and thymic progenitors that survived.

Germline values: CDR1 KGHSH, CDR2 LQKENI. The CDR3 is 21 residues long. V shed 2 bases and J 4 bases; nucleotides not matched to a gene: 24. J is TRBJ2-7 and V is TRBV18; 9 bases are a match to TRBD2. Specimen: PBMCs, mostly from graft donor cells, collected 360 days after TCRalphabeta/CD19-depleted stem cell transplant. The clonotype comes from a male patient between 2 and 10 years old who had a stem cell transplant for acute lymphoblastic leukemia, so the T cells may come from the graft donor. The CDR3 sequence is CASSPLAASGRRNPTIYEQYF. The CDR3 DNA reads as TGTGCCAGCTCACCATTGGCGGCCAGCGGGAGGCGAAATCCTACCATTTACGAGCAGTACTTC.